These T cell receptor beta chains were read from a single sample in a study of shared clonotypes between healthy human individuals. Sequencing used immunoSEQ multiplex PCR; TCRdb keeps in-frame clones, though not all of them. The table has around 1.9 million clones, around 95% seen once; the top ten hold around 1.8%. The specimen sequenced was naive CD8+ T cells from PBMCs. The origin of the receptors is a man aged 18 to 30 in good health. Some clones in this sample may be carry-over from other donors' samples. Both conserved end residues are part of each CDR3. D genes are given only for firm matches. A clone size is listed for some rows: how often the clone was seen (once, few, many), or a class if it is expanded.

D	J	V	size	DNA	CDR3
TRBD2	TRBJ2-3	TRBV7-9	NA	TGTGCCAGCAGCGCGAGGCTAGCGGGAGGAGGGCCTGATACGCAGTATTTT	CASSARLAGGGPDTQYF
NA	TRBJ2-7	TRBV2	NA	TGTGCCAGCAGTGAGGGGATAGGACAATCGGGTAACGAGCAGTACTTC	CASSEGIGQSGNEQYF
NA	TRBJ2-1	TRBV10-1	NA	TGCGCCAGCAGTGAGACTAGCTGGAGCTCCTACAATGAGCAGTTCTTC	CASSETSWSSYNEQFF
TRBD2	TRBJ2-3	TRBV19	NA	TGTGCCAGTAGTATAGACGAAAGCGGGAGGGCCTGGGATACGCAGTATTTT	CASSIDESGRAWDTQYF
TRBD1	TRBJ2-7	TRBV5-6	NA	TGTGCCAGCAGCTTTCCGGGACAGGGGGGAGACGAGCAGTACTTC	CASSFPGQGGDEQYF
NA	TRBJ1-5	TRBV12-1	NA	TGTGCCAGCAGCTTTATGACAGGGGGTGATGGGCAGCCCCAGCATTTT	CASSFMTGGDGQPQHF
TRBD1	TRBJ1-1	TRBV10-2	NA	TGCGCCAGCAGTGAGTTAACAGGGGGCGTAGCTTTCTTT	CASSELTGGVAFF
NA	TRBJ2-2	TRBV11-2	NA	TGTGCCAGCAGCTTTAAAGCTAGCATCAGACCCGGGGAGCTGTTTTTT	CASSFKASIRPGELFF
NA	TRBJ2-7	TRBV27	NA	TGTGCCAGCAGTTTAAACCCTCGTTACGAGCAGTACTTC	CASSLNPRYEQYF
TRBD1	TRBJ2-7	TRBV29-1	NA	TGCAGCACTAGACAGGGGGCCTACGAGCAGTACTTC	CSTRQGAYEQYF
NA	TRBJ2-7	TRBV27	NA	TGTGCCAGCAGTTTATCCCCGGACAGAACCTACGAGCAGTACTTC	CASSLSPDRTYEQYF
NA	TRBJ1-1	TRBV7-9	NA	TGTGCCAGCAGCTTAGCAGGGGGTTGGAACACTGAAGCTTTCTTT	CASSLAGGWNTEAFF
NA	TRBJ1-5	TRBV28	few	TGTGCCAGCAGAGGCAGGGTTCTTTCTCAGCCCCAGCATTTT	CASRGRVLSQPQHF
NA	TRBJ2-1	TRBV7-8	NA	TGTGCCAGCAGCTCTATTGTTGGGGGCCTCTCCTACAATGAGCAGTTCTTC	CASSSIVGGLSYNEQFF
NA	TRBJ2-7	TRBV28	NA	TGTGCCAGCAGTCCCTCCAGCGGAAGTTCCTACGAGCAGTACTTC	CASSPSSGSSYEQYF
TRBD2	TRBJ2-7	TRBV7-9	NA	TGTGCCAGCAGCCACCCGGGAGGGAACAAAGGTGGGGAGCAGTACTTC	CASSHPGGNKGGEQYF
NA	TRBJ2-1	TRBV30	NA	TGTGCCTGGAGCCGCGGGTTAGCGGACCACTACAATGAGCAGTTCTTC	CAWSRGLADHYNEQFF
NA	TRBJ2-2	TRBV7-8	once	TGTGCCAGCAGAACGCCCCCCCTAGGGCGGAAGACCTCGAACACCGGGGAGCTGTTTTTT	CASRTPPLGRKTSNTGELFF
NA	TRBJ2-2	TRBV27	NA	TGTGCCAGCAGTAGTAGGAACACCGGGGAGCTGTTTTTT	CASSSRNTGELFF
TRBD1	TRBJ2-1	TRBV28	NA	TGTGCCAGCCGACAGGGGATCTCCTACAATGAGCAGTTCTTC	CASRQGISYNEQFF